This TCR beta chain was identified in a study of blood T cell repertoires in COVID-19. TCRdb's copy holds only in-frame clones and misses some; the assay was immunoSEQ multiplex PCR. The data contain more than 200,000 clones, almost 90% of them seen just once; the ten biggest clones take up less than 3.5%. The CDR3 has 16 residues. The chain couples TRBV21-1 to TRBJ1-1. TRBV21-1 is a pseudogene. This TCR came from a woman aged 55-69 years with acute or convalescent COVID-19. The sequenced sample was peripheral blood. CDR3: CASSKKIRETSTEAFF. DNA of the CDR3: TGTGCCAGCAGCAAAAAAATCCGGGAGACGAGCACTGAAGCTTTCTTT.